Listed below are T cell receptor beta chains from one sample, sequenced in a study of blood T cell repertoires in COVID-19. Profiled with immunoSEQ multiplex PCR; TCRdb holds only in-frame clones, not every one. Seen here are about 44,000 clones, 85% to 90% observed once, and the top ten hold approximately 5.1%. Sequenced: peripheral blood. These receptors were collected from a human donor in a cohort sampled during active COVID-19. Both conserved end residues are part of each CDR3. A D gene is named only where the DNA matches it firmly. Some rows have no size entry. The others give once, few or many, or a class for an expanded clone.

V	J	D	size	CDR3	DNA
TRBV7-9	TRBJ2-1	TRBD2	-	CATPRGDSFNEQFF	TGTGCCACCCCCCGGGGGGACTCCTTCAATGAGCAGTTCTTC
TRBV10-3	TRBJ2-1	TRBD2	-	CAISALAGGFNEQFF	TGTGCCATCAGTGCACTAGCGGGAGGATTCAATGAGCAGTTCTTC
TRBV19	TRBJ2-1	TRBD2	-	CASSRGTSGMHNEQFF	TGTGCCAGTAGCCGAGGGACTAGCGGGATGCACAATGAGCAGTTCTTC
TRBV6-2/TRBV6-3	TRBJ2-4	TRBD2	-	CASSRTSPTENIQYF	TGTGCCAGCAGTCGGACTAGCCCGACGGAAAACATTCAGTACTTC
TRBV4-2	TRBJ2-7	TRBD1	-	CASSPHPQGATPYEQYF	TGTGCCAGCAGCCCTCATCCTCAGGGGGCGACGCCCTACGAGCAGTACTTC
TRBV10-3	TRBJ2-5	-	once	CAISPYGKETQYF	TGTGCCATCAGCCCTTACGGGAAAGAGACCCAGTACTTC
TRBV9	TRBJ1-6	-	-	CASSVGLEPNSPLHF	TGTGCCAGCAGCGTAGGGTTAGAACCGAATTCACCCCTCCACTTT
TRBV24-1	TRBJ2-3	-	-	CATSDSGTSTDTQYF	TGTGCCACCAGTGATTCTGGGACTAGCACAGATACGCAGTATTTT
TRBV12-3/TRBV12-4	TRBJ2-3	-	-	CASSLAGKDTQYF	TGTGCCAGCAGTTTGGCAGGGAAAGATACGCAGTATTTT
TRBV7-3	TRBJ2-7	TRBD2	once	CASSPGLAGAYEQYF	TGTGCCAGCAGCCCCGGACTAGCGGGTGCCTACGAGCAGTACTTC
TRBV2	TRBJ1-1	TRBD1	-	CASSQTGGKTEAFF	TGTGCCAGCAGTCAAACAGGGGGTAAAACTGAAGCTTTCTTT
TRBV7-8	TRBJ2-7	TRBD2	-	CASSLGGSGAVAYEQYF	TGTGCCAGCAGCTTAGGAGGTAGCGGGGCGGTCGCCTACGAGCAGTACTTC
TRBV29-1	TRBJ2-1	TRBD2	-	CSVGRTSGSNEQFF	TGCAGCGTCGGACGGACTAGCGGGAGCAATGAGCAGTTCTTC
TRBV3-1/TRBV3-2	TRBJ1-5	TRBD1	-	CASSQGQGNNQPQHF	TGTGCCAGCAGCCAAGGACAGGGAAACAATCAGCCCCAGCATTTT
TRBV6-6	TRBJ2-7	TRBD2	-	CASSFGTSGSREQYF	TGTGCCAGCAGTTTTGGGACTAGCGGGAGTCGCGAGCAGTACTTC
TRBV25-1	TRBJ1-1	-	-	CASNMNTEAFF	TGTGCCAGCAACATGAACACTGAAGCTTTCTTT
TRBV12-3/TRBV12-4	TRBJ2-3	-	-	CASRSGTDTQYF	TGTGCCAGCAGGTCAGGTACAGATACGCAGTATTTT